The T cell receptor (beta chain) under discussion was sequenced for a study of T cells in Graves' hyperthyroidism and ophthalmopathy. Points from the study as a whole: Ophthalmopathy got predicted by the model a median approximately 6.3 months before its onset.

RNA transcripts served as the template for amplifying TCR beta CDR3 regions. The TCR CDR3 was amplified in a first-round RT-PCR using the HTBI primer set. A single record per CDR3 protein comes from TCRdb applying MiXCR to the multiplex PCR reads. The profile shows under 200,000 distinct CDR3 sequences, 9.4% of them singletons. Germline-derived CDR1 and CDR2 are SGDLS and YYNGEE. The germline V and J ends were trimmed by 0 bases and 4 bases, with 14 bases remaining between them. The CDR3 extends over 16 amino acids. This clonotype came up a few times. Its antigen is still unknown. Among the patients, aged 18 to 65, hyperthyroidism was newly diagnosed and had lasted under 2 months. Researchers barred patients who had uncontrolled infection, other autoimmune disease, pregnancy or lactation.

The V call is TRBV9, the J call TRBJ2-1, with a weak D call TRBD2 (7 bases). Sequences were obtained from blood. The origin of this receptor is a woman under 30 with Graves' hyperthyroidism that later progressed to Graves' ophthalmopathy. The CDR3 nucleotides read TGTGCCAGCAGCGTAGAAGGCGGGGGCCCATACAATGAGCAGTTCTTC. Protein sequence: CASSVEGGGPYNEQFF.